This entry concerns a single T cell receptor beta chain. Its matching antigen is unknown. The sample is drawn from a study of vaccination and CD4 T cells after COVID-19. As for the study in general: The cells in question were stimulated using overlapping spike peptides derived from SARS-CoV-2, HCoV-NL63, HCoV-OC43 and HCoV-229E.

Sequencing of DNA taken from cultured CD4+ T cells relied on the Oncomine TCR Beta short-read assay. TCRdb analysed the PCR reads with MiXCR anew, one entry per CDR3 protein. The profile covers 3,500 to 5,000 distinct CDR3 sequences, with roughly two thirds appearing a single time and 27% taken by the ten largest. Treatment defined: roughly 11-day PBMC culture with coronavirus spike peptide pools or control peptides (ViraFEST assay). Via ViraFEST, peptide pools expanded antigen-specific T cells before TCR sequencing. This CDR3 spans 13 amino acids. Germline V gene lookup returns CDR1 SGHTA and CDR2 FQGTGA. Between the trimmed V and J ends, which lost 5 bases and 0 bases, there was a span of 7 bases.

The chain couples TRBV7-3 to TRBJ1-1; D is ambiguous. This TCR was recovered from a human donor who had recovered from COVID-19. The source material was CD4+ T cells from blood, cultured in vitro. This CDR3 reads CASSRLMNTEAFF. For the CDR3, the DNA is TGTGCCAGCAGCCGACTTATGAACACTGAAGCTTTCTTT.